These T cell receptor beta chains were read from a single sample in a study of spatial heterogeneity in lung cancer. TCRdb itself ran the 5' RACE reads through MiXCR, one entry per CDR3 protein. The data contain just over 75,000 distinct CDR3 sequences, 8% of them singletons. Specimen: PBMCs, collected at surgery. Source of these receptors: a male donor with early-stage non-small cell lung cancer. Both conserved end residues are part of each CDR3. Fields, in order: J gene, clone size, D gene, V gene, CDR3 DNA, CDR3 protein. A D gene is named only where the DNA matches it firmly. Expanded clones are given a class, and other clones once, few, many or no size at all.

j_call: TRBJ1-5
clone_size: many
d_call: TRBD1
v_call: TRBV7-2
cdr3_nt: TGTGCCAGCAGCTTAGGGACAGGGTTCAATCAGCCCCAGCATTTT
cdr3_aa: CASSLGTGFNQPQHF

j_call: TRBJ1-1
clone_size: few
d_call: -
v_call: TRBV10-3
cdr3_nt: TGTGCCATCAGTGAGTCGGCAGGGAGGACTGAAGCTTTCTTT
cdr3_aa: CAISESAGRTEAFF

j_call: TRBJ1-5
clone_size: many
d_call: TRBD1
v_call: TRBV6-1
cdr3_nt: TGTGCCAGCAGGCAGGACAGGGCGGGGCAGCCCCAGCATTTT
cdr3_aa: CASRQDRAGQPQHF

j_call: TRBJ1-1
clone_size: few
d_call: -
v_call: TRBV19
cdr3_nt: TGTGCCAGTAGTACCGGGACCTTTAGTCCCACTGAAGCTTTCTTT
cdr3_aa: CASSTGTFSPTEAFF

j_call: TRBJ1-1
clone_size: -
d_call: -
v_call: TRBV5-1
cdr3_nt: TGCGCCAGCAGCTTGGGGACACCGGCAAACACTGAAGCTTTCTTT
cdr3_aa: CASSLGTPANTEAFF

j_call: TRBJ1-2
clone_size: many
d_call: TRBD1
v_call: TRBV29-1
cdr3_nt: TGCAGCAGCAGGGGGTATTCTAACTATGGCTACACCTTC
cdr3_aa: CSSRGYSNYGYTF

j_call: TRBJ2-3
clone_size: -
d_call: TRBD2
v_call: TRBV5-1
cdr3_nt: TGCGCCAGCAGCGCGGGACTAGCGGGATTAGCGGATACGCAGTATTTT
cdr3_aa: CASSAGLAGLADTQYF

j_call: TRBJ1-2
clone_size: -
d_call: -
v_call: TRBV6-5
cdr3_nt: TGTGCCAGCAGTTACTCAAGGACTGAGACTGGCTACACCTTC
cdr3_aa: CASSYSRTETGYTF

j_call: TRBJ2-5
clone_size: many
d_call: -
v_call: TRBV5-1
cdr3_nt: TGCGCCAGCTTCAACCTGGGGGAGACCCAGTACTTC
cdr3_aa: CASFNLGETQYF

j_call: TRBJ2-7
clone_size: few
d_call: -
v_call: TRBV14
cdr3_nt: TGTGCCAGCAGCCTGATCGAATGGTACGAGCAGTACTTC
cdr3_aa: CASSLIEWYEQYF

j_call: TRBJ2-7
clone_size: few
d_call: -
v_call: TRBV15
cdr3_nt: TGTGCCACCAGCCGGGACATGGCCTACGAGCAGTACTTC
cdr3_aa: CATSRDMAYEQYF

j_call: TRBJ1-5
clone_size: few
d_call: TRBD1
v_call: TRBV6-1
cdr3_nt: TGTGCCAGCCACGGACAGGGATTTCAGCCCCAGCATTTT
cdr3_aa: CASHGQGFQPQHF

j_call: TRBJ1-1
clone_size: many
d_call: -
v_call: TRBV12-3/TRBV12-4
cdr3_nt: TGTGCCAGCAGCCCACGGTTAGGGGTTGTAGGGGACACTGAAGCTTTCTTT
cdr3_aa: CASSPRLGVVGDTEAFF

j_call: TRBJ1-2
clone_size: many
d_call: -
v_call: TRBV11-2
cdr3_nt: TGTGCCAGCAGCCTAGCGCGGGCCTATGGCTACACCTTC
cdr3_aa: CASSLARAYGYTF

j_call: TRBJ2-1
clone_size: many
d_call: -
v_call: TRBV18
cdr3_nt: TGTGCCAGCTCATCCACAGGGTACAATGAGCAGTTCTTC
cdr3_aa: CASSSTGYNEQFF

j_call: TRBJ2-1
clone_size: once
d_call: TRBD2
v_call: TRBV6-6
cdr3_nt: TGTGCCAGCAGTTACTCCGGAAGCGGCGGGAGGGACAATGAGCAGTTCTTC
cdr3_aa: CASSYSGSGGRDNEQFF

j_call: TRBJ1-5
clone_size: many
d_call: -
v_call: TRBV7-9
cdr3_nt: TGTGCCAGCAGCCTAGCTCTGGGGGACAATCAGCCCCAGCATTTT
cdr3_aa: CASSLALGDNQPQHF

j_call: TRBJ2-7
clone_size: many
d_call: -
v_call: TRBV5-5
cdr3_nt: TGTGCCAGCAGCGGAACGGGATTCGCGTACGAGCAGTACTTC
cdr3_aa: CASSGTGFAYEQYF

j_call: TRBJ1-2
clone_size: many
d_call: TRBD1
v_call: TRBV20-1
cdr3_nt: TGCAGTGCTAGAGAAGGACAGGGTCAGGGCTACACCTTC
cdr3_aa: CSAREGQGQGYTF

j_call: TRBJ1-2
clone_size: many
d_call: TRBD1
v_call: TRBV27
cdr3_nt: TGTGCCAGCAGTTTATCGCGAGGGACAGGGGCTGACTATGGCTACACCTTC
cdr3_aa: CASSLSRGTGADYGYTF

j_call: TRBJ2-1
clone_size: many
d_call: -
v_call: TRBV9
cdr3_nt: TGTGCCAGCAGCGTAGACACGGGACCAGGTTTCGATGAGCAGTTCTTC
cdr3_aa: CASSVDTGPGFDEQFF

j_call: TRBJ2-5
clone_size: many
d_call: -
v_call: TRBV5-1
cdr3_nt: TGCGCCAGCAGCCCGGCGGGTGGAGAGACCCAGTACTTC
cdr3_aa: CASSPAGGETQYF

j_call: TRBJ1-1
clone_size: few
d_call: -
v_call: TRBV15
cdr3_nt: TGTGCCACCAGCAGCCAAGCGATGGACACTGAAGCTTTCTTT
cdr3_aa: CATSSQAMDTEAFF

j_call: TRBJ2-3
clone_size: -
d_call: -
v_call: TRBV30
cdr3_nt: TGTGCCTGGTCTTTTCGGCCAGATACGCAGTATTTT
cdr3_aa: CAWSFRPDTQYF

j_call: TRBJ2-1
clone_size: -
d_call: -
v_call: TRBV5-1
cdr3_nt: TGCGCCAGCAGCTTGGACGGAGGGGGACACCCCTACAATGAGCAGTTCTTC
cdr3_aa: CASSLDGGGHPYNEQFF

j_call: TRBJ1-2
clone_size: -
d_call: -
v_call: TRBV25-1
cdr3_nt: TGTGCCAGCAGTGCCACGTATTATGGCTACACCTTC
cdr3_aa: CASSATYYGYTF

j_call: TRBJ1-2
clone_size: many
d_call: -
v_call: TRBV14
cdr3_nt: TGTGCCAGCAGCCAGGGCACCAGCTATGGCTACACCTTC
cdr3_aa: CASSQGTSYGYTF

j_call: TRBJ2-5
clone_size: many
d_call: TRBD1
v_call: TRBV7-2
cdr3_nt: TGTGCCAGCAGCTTGATGCCGACAGGGGGGGAAAAGACCCAGTACTTC
cdr3_aa: CASSLMPTGGEKTQYF

j_call: TRBJ2-7
clone_size: many
d_call: TRBD2
v_call: TRBV29-1
cdr3_nt: TGCAGCGCGGGGAAGGCGGGGGAGATCTACGAGCAGTACTTC
cdr3_aa: CSAGKAGEIYEQYF

j_call: TRBJ2-6
clone_size: -
d_call: TRBD1
v_call: TRBV11-3
cdr3_nt: TGTGCCAGCAGCTTAGATCGTGGTCCCAGGGGGACTGGGGCCAACGTCCTGACTTTC
cdr3_aa: CASSLDRGPRGTGANVLTF

j_call: TRBJ1-4
clone_size: many
d_call: TRBD1
v_call: TRBV7-9
cdr3_nt: TGTGCCAGCAGCGTCGGGACAGCTAATGAAAAACTGTTTTTT
cdr3_aa: CASSVGTANEKLFF

j_call: TRBJ2-2
clone_size: many
d_call: -
v_call: TRBV7-6
cdr3_nt: TGTGCCAGCGGAAGACAGGCTCTGGACACCGGGGAGCTGTTTTTT
cdr3_aa: CASGRQALDTGELFF

j_call: TRBJ2-7
clone_size: many
d_call: -
v_call: TRBV18
cdr3_nt: TGTGCCAGCTCACCCCTGCACAGGGAAGAAAACGAGCAGTACTTC
cdr3_aa: CASSPLHREENEQYF

j_call: TRBJ1-1
clone_size: many
d_call: -
v_call: TRBV10-3
cdr3_nt: TGTGCCATCAGGGGGGGCGGCGGGGCTGAAGCTTTCTTT
cdr3_aa: CAIRGGGGAEAFF

j_call: TRBJ2-1
clone_size: many
d_call: -
v_call: TRBV3-1
cdr3_nt: TGTGCCAGCAGCCCGAGAGGAAGGGGTGAGCAGTTCTTC
cdr3_aa: CASSPRGRGEQFF

j_call: TRBJ1-1
clone_size: many
d_call: -
v_call: TRBV12-3/TRBV12-4
cdr3_nt: TGTGCCAGCAGTCCGCCATCATACAGAGCTTTCTTT
cdr3_aa: CASSPPSYRAFF

j_call: TRBJ2-2
clone_size: many
d_call: -
v_call: TRBV5-1
cdr3_nt: TGCGCCAGCAGCTGGCTAGGAGCGGTCACCGGGGAGCTGTTTTTT
cdr3_aa: CASSWLGAVTGELFF

j_call: TRBJ2-5
clone_size: many
d_call: -
v_call: TRBV11-2
cdr3_nt: TGTGCCAGCAGTTACAGCCGCCAAGAGACCCAGTACTTC
cdr3_aa: CASSYSRQETQYF

j_call: TRBJ2-7
clone_size: many
d_call: TRBD2
v_call: TRBV20-1
cdr3_nt: TGCAGTGCTAGAGAGGGACTAGCGGGAACTTACGAGCAGTACTTC
cdr3_aa: CSAREGLAGTYEQYF

j_call: TRBJ2-2
clone_size: many
d_call: TRBD1
v_call: TRBV24-1
cdr3_nt: TGTGCCACCAGTGATTCGAGGTCCCGGGACAGGGGGCGATCCGGGGAGCTGTTTTTT
cdr3_aa: CATSDSRSRDRGRSGELFF